One and the same sample provided the 26 T cell receptor beta chains below, sequenced in a study of shared clonotypes between healthy human individuals. The protocol was immunoSEQ multiplex PCR, while the TCRdb copy is restricted to in-frame clones and leaves out a portion. The profile shows millions of clones, roughly nine tenths of them singletons. The sequencing sample was made of naive CD4+ T cells sorted from blood. Noted subset: CD45RA+ positively selected. These receptor sequences come from a man aged 18 to 35 in good health.

The rearrangement links TRBV19 to TRBJ2-7; no clear D gene. Trimming pared 2 bases from V and 3 bases from J, leaving 11 bases between. The CDR3 sequence is 14 residues long. Germline assignment: CDR1 LNHDA and CDR2 SQIVND (reference sequence). The CDR3 DNA reads as TGTGCCAGTAGTATAAACGTCCTTGTCTACGAGCAGTACTTC. Protein sequence: CASSINVLVYEQYF.

As for this clone: Other DNA sequences within the sample encode an identical CDR3. The chain joins TRBV19 to TRBJ1-5; D gene ambiguous. Germline V gene lookup returns CDR1 LNHDA and CDR2 SQIVND (reference sequence). The CDR3 length is 14 residues. Trimming removed 8 bases from V and 1 base from J, with 12 bases in between. The CDR3 DNA follows: TGTGCCAGTTCTCGGAGGGAGAGCAATCAGCCCCAGCATTTT. Its protein is CASSRRESNQPQHF.

Details on this clone: This sample also contains other DNA sequences that code for the same CDR3. The rearrangement links TRBV15 to TRBJ1-5; D is perhaps TRBD1 (6 bases). The CDR3 covers 16 residues. Trimming removed 0 bases at V and 4 bases at J, with 13 bases between. The germline V gene encodes CDR1 LNHNV and CDR2 YYDKDF (reference sequence). The CDR3 coding sequence is TGTGCCACCAGCAGAGATTCAGGGGTTGGAAATCAGCCCCAGCATTTT. Its translation: CATSRDSGVGNQPQHF.

This clone appeared a single time. The V call is TRBV5-4, the J call TRBJ1-4; weak D call: TRBD1 (6 bases). Between the trimmed V and J ends, which lost 5 bases and 5 bases, there was a span of 16 bases. Germline-derived CDR1 and CDR2 are SGHNT and YYREEE (reference sequence). The CDR3 is made up of 15 amino acids. The CDR3 nucleotides are TGTGCCAGCAGTTACGGGGGCTCGGGAAATGAAAAACTGTTTTTT. This translates into CASSYGGSGNEKLFF.

The V call is TRBV30, the J call TRBJ1-4, with D possibly being TRBD1 (5 bases). Germline CDR1 GTSNPN, CDR2 SVGIG (reference sequence). V gave up 3 bases and J gave up 2 bases, with 13 bases separating them. The CDR3 covers 15 residues. CDR3 sequence reads: CAWRTGGTTNEKLFF. CDR3 bases: TGTGCCTGGAGGACCGGGGGAACGACTAATGAAAAACTGTTTTTT.

The V call is TRBV6-6, the J call TRBJ2-5; D possibly corresponds to TRBD2 (7 bases). The germline V and J ends were trimmed by 7 bases and 4 bases, with 19 bases remaining between them. CDR3 length: 15 residues. Germline V lookup: CDR1 MNHNY, CDR2 SVGAGI (reference sequence). The CDR3: CASIEQGLKGETQYF. DNA for the CDR3: TGTGCCAGCATTGAACAGGGACTAAAGGGAGAGACCCAGTACTTC.

In DNA, the CDR3 is TGTGCCAGCGGAGGACCGAGGCTCACCTACGAGCAGTACTTC. Encoded protein: CASGGPRLTYEQYF. This chain uses TRBV7-9 with TRBJ2-7; tentatively, D is TRBD2 (5 bases). With 8 bases removed from V and 2 bases from J, the gap between germline ends came to 16 bases. CDR3 size: 14 residues. Germline V lookup: CDR1 SEHNR, CDR2 FQNEAQ (reference sequence).

The genes are TRBV19 and TRBJ2-1, with 9 positions matching TRBD2. The ends lost 8 bases at V and 1 base at J; junction bases unmatched: 6. The germline V gene has CDR1 LNHDA and CDR2 SQIVND (reference sequence). The CDR3 loop spans 15 amino acids. The CDR3 sequence: CASHSGRGSYNEQFF. Here the CDR3 DNA reads TGTGCCAGTCATAGCGGGAGAGGGTCCTACAATGAGCAGTTCTTC.

The chain joins TRBV10-3 to TRBJ1-1; D unresolved. From germline, CDR1 is ENHRY and CDR2 SYGVKD. This CDR3 has 14 residues. V was pared by 0 bases and J by 1 base, with 6 bases between. DNA for the CDR3: TGTGCCATCAGTGAGTCATGGCAGAACACTGAAGCTTTCTTT. It yields the protein CAISESWQNTEAFF.

The chain links TRBV5-6 to TRBJ2-7; D gene uncertain. Germline CDR1 and CDR2: SGHDT and YYEEEE. The ends were cut back, 0 bases at V and 6 bases at J, with 7 bases in the middle. This CDR3 is built from 12 residues. Written as DNA, the CDR3 is TGTGCCAGCAGCTTGGAAGGAATCGAGCAGTACTTC. Its protein is CASSLEGIEQYF.

This chain links TRBV18 with TRBJ1-2; 9 nucleotides line up with TRBD1. This CDR3 region has 14 residues. J gave up 8 bases and V 2 bases, and 6 bases lay outside the gene matches. The germline CDR1 and CDR2 sequences are KGHSH and LQKENI. The CDR3 bases are TGTGCCAGCTCACCATCCGGGACAGGGTACGGCTACACCTTC. Amino acid sequence: CASSPSGTGYGYTF.

The rearrangement uses TRBV28 and TRBJ1-2; 7 nucleotides match TRBD1. The V gene's germline CDR1 is MDHEN and CDR2 SYDVKM. This CDR3 is built from 12 residues. V lost 4 bases and J lost 8; bases outside the gene matches: 4. The CDR3, as DNA: TGTGCCAGCAGTTCGAACAGGGGAGGCTACACCTTC. Translating gives CASSSNRGGYTF.

CDR3 nucleotide sequence: TGTGCCAGCAGCTCTACGGGGGGACAGCCTGAAGCTTTCTTT. Its translation: CASSSTGGQPEAFF. The rearrangement uses TRBV11-2 and TRBJ1-1; 7 bases line up with TRBD1. CDR1 SGHAT and CDR2 FQNNGV come from the germline V gene. This CDR3 is 14 amino acids long. The V segment lost 4 bases and the J segment 6 bases; nucleotides outside the gene matches: 8.

The rearrangement uses TRBV28 and TRBJ2-7; D is unresolved. The germline V gene encodes CDR1 MDHEN and CDR2 SYDVKM. The CDR3 loop spans 14 amino acids. Trimming took 2 bases from V and 5 from J, leaving 13 bases between them. The CDR3 is CASSLIGPVHEQYF. The CDR3 DNA reads TGTGCCAGCAGTTTAATAGGACCTGTTCACGAGCAGTACTTC.

A word on this clone: Other DNA sequences from this sample encode an identical CDR3 as well. The genes are TRBV5-4 and TRBJ2-2; D remains ambiguous. Trimming removed 1 base from V and 2 bases from J, with 3 bases in between. CDR1 is SGHNT and CDR2 is YYREEE in the germline V gene (reference sequence). CDR3 length equals 13 residues. The CDR3 DNA follows: TGTGCCAGCAGCTTGCTAAACACCGGGGAGCTGTTTTTT. Its protein is CASSLLNTGELFF.

The V call is TRBV10-3, the J call TRBJ2-1; 7 positions match TRBD2. Germline CDR1 and CDR2: ENHRY and SYGVKD. Trimming removed 10 bases from V and 9 bases from J; junction bases left unmatched: 9. The CDR3 runs 12 residues. The CDR3 is CATRGDSSEQFF. The CDR3, as DNA: TGTGCCACCCGGGGGGATAGCAGTGAGCAGTTCTTC.

This clone was counted a few times. The chain links TRBV5-6 to TRBJ1-2, with TRBD1 matching 7 bases. The J segment lost 7 bases and the V segment lost 3 bases, leaving 3 bases of the junction unmatched. CDR1 SGHDT and CDR2 YYEEEE come from the germline V gene. This CDR3 region has 12 residues. Here the CDR3 reads CASSSGGGGYTF. The CDR3 DNA reads as TGTGCCAGCAGCTCAGGGGGAGGTGGCTACACCTTC. The full variable domain, completed using reference TRBV5-6 and TRBJ1-2, is DAGVTQSPTHLIKTRGQQVTLRCSPKSGHDTVSWYQQALGQGPQFIFQYYEEEERQRGNFPDRFSGHQFPNYSSELNVNALLLGDSALYLCASSSGGGGYTFGSGTRLTVV.

This sequence joins TRBV10-3 and TRBJ2-6; 9 nucleotides line up with TRBD1. This CDR3 contains 17 residues. CDR1 and CDR2 from the germline V gene are ENHRY and SYGVKD. J lost 0 bases, V lost 6 bases, and 6 bases had no gene match. The CDR3 loop is CAIRTGTGFSGANVLTF. DNA for the CDR3: TGTGCCATCAGGACGGGGACAGGGTTCTCTGGGGCCAACGTCCTGACTTTC.

The chain joins TRBV6-5 to TRBJ1-2; possible D gene TRBD1, 6 bases. CDR3 size: 13 residues. Germline CDR1 MNHEY, CDR2 SVGAGI. The V end was cut by 6 bases, the J end by 3 bases, with 11 bases between. The CDR3 DNA follows: TGTGCCAGCAGCACAGGGTCCCACTATGGCTACACCTTC. Translating gives CASSTGSHYGYTF.

The V gene is TRBV18, the J gene TRBJ2-7, with D perhaps matching TRBD1 (6 bases). V gave up 5 bases and J gave up 5 bases, with 16 bases separating them. The germline CDR1 and CDR2 sequences are KGHSH and LQKENI. CDR3 length: 14 amino acids. The CDR3 loop is CASSNREGPNEQYF. The CDR3, as DNA: TGTGCCAGCTCAAACAGGGAAGGGCCCAACGAGCAGTACTTC.

V usage is TRBV19 and J usage is TRBJ2-7; 7 positions match TRBD1. This CDR3 is built from 14 residues. CDR1 LNHDA and CDR2 SQIVND come from the germline V gene (reference sequence). J gave up 7 bases and V 1 base, and 7 bases lay outside the gene matches. CDR3 DNA sequence: TGTGCCAGTAGTATAGGACAGGGCCCTCGGGAGCAGTACTTC. Its translation is CASSIGQGPREQYF.

The chain recombines TRBV4-1 with TRBJ1-5; D gene unclear. This CDR3 contains 15 residues. Per germline, CDR1 MGHRA and CDR2 YSYEKL. V lost 0 bases, J lost 4 bases, and 10 bases lay in between. CDR3 sequence: CASSQEGYLNQPQHF. CDR3 DNA sequence: TGCGCCAGCAGCCAAGAGGGATACCTAAATCAGCCCCAGCATTTT.

The chain employs TRBV10-2 and TRBJ1-5; D uncertain. Germline assignment: CDR1 WSHSY and CDR2 SAAADI. The CDR3 loop spans 14 amino acids. The V gene lost 0 bases and the J gene lost 3 bases, with 6 bases spanning the gap. The CDR3 DNA sequence: TGCGCCAGCAGTGAGTCGAGCATCAATCAGCCCCAGCATTTT. It codes for CASSESSINQPQHF.

V is TRBV19 and J is TRBJ1-2; perhaps TRBD1 as D (5 bases). The CDR3 has 12 residues. Per the germline V gene, CDR1 is LNHDA and CDR2 is SQIVND (reference sequence). The V end was cut by 9 bases, the J end by 8 bases, with 16 bases between. CDR3 residues: CASHFQGGGYTF. DNA for the CDR3: TGTGCCAGCCATTTTCAGGGAGGGGGCTACACCTTC.

The CDR3 region is CASSPRTTYNEQFF. Here the CDR3 DNA reads TGTGCCAGCTCCCCAAGGACGACCTACAATGAGCAGTTCTTC. This chain links TRBV27 with TRBJ2-1; D remains ambiguous. Germline V CDR1 and CDR2: MNHEY, SMNVEV (reference sequence). CDR3 size: 14 residues. The germline V and J ends were trimmed by 8 bases and 2 bases, with 13 bases remaining between them.

In its sample, this clone was seen a few times. The chain is built from TRBV30 and TRBJ1-5, with unresolved D. The CDR3 consists of 14 residues. Germline CDR1 GTSNPN, CDR2 SVGIG (reference sequence). V was shortened by 0 bases and J by 5 bases, with 11 bases between the two germline ends. DNA for the CDR3: TGTGCCTGGAGTGTAGGACTGACCGATCAGCCCCAGCATTTT. Translated: CAWSVGLTDQPQHF.